This T cell receptor (beta chain) was observed in a study of graft-versus-host responses after intestinal transplantation. Study in general: Recipients obtained multivisceral, liver-intestinal, or isolated intestinal transplants. Anti-thymocyte globulin served as induction for all recipients, who then took tacrolimus and steroids for about 3 years. Study-level findings and limits: Detection of GvH clones occurred in recipient marrow, and some had their first appearance in ileum or blood. Peak circulating GvH clone levels tracked with early post-transplant HvG declines.

In regard to this clone: Its antigen is not identified.

V shed 7 bases and J shed 5 bases, with 20 bases lying between them. Per germline, CDR1 MDHEN and CDR2 SYDVKM. The CDR3 is 15 amino acids. The data were produced by immunoSEQ multiplex PCR, yet TCRdb's version contains in-frame clones alone and is incomplete. The table includes approximately 81,000 clones, around nine tenths detected once. The chain employs TRBV28 and TRBJ1-1; D uncertain. The material sequenced was unstimulated CD8+ T cells sorted from spleen or lymph node cells, taken before transplant. This receptor was obtained from a human donor who was the organ donor for an intestinal transplant. The CDR3 coding sequence is TGTGCCAGCAACATAGCCACGGCCCTCACAACTGAAGCTTTCTTT. This sequence encodes CASNIATALTTEAFF.